These 17 T cell receptor beta chains came from one sample sequenced in a study of blood T cells in healthy people across ages (dated by TCRdb to about 2015). The library was prepared using 5' RACE. Sequencing relied on an Illumina HiSeq 2500. A second PCR of about 6 to 11 cycles was run with a J-beta primer mix and a sample-barcoded 5' primer. TCRdb trimmed public reads at Q25 via fastp, called clones via MiXCR and kept in-frame beta chains. Identical CDR3 proteins give one entry, which carries the most common genes and DNA. The sample records approximately 960,000 distinct CDR3 sequences, about 27% of which are singletons. The top ten constitute roughly 10% of the sample. These same data were also listed under a study on T cells of mothers and their children.

The sequencing sample was made of blood. The receptors here all came from a middle-aged woman in good health.

This chain connects TRBV20-1 to TRBJ1-4; no reliable D call. CDR1 is DFQATT, CDR2 SNEGSKA, per germline (reference sequence). Trimming removed 5 bases at V and 4 bases at J, with 14 bases between. The CDR3 has 14 amino acids. The CDR3 nucleotides are TGCAGTGCTTCAGACGTGATGATTAATGAAAAACTGTTTTTT. The encoded protein is CSASDVMINEKLFF.

A single count supports this clonotype. A much larger clone differs from this one at a single base, so this may be a read error. V usage is TRBV5-1 and J usage is TRBJ2-7, with 7 bases lining up with TRBD2. V lost 1 base and J lost 6; bases outside the gene matches: 7. Germline V gene sequence: CDR1 SGHRS, CDR2 YFSETQ. CDR3 length equals 14 residues. The DNA for the CDR3 is TGCGCCAGCAGCTTGATCGTTGGCGGGGGCGAGCAGTACTTC. This codes for CASSLIVGGGEQYF.

The table lists this clonotype with a few counts. A much larger clone is a single base away; this may be a read error. The genes are TRBV5-5 and TRBJ2-1, with D maybe TRBD1 (5 bases). Per germline, CDR1 SGHKS and CDR2 YYEKEE (reference sequence). The CDR3 is made up of 13 amino acids. V was cut by 9 bases and J by 2 bases, with 12 bases left in between. CDR3 nucleotide sequence: TGTGCCACGACGCAGGGCCCCTACAATGAGCAGTTCTTC. Amino acid sequence: CATTQGPYNEQFF.

For this clonotype: Without the conserved terminal phenylalanine or tryptophan, this CDR3 likely stems from a read error. The V call is TRBV7-9, the J call TRBJ2-5; D unresolved. The ends were cut back, 2 bases at V and 4 bases at J, with 14 bases in the middle. Per the germline V gene, CDR1 is SEHNR and CDR2 is FQNEAQ (reference sequence). The CDR3 runs 15 residues. The CDR3 loop is CASSLKLRTGETQYV. CDR3 DNA sequence: TGTGCCAGCAGCTTAAAGCTCCGGACGGGAGAGACCCAGTACGTC.

This chain connects TRBV5-1 to TRBJ2-7; D gene unclear. CDR3 size: 15 residues. The V end lost 4 bases, the J end lost 3 bases, and 17 bases lay between the germline ends. The germline V gene encodes CDR1 SGHRS and CDR2 YFSETQ. CDR3 region: CASSPTAARFYEQYF. CDR3 sequence (DNA): TGCGCCAGCAGCCCCACGGCGGCTAGGTTCTACGAGCAGTACTTC. The entire variable domain, with the rest obtained from reference TRBV5-1 and TRBJ2-7, is as follows: KAGVTQTPRYLIKTRGQQVTLSCSPISGHRSVSWYQQTPGQGLQFLFEYFSETQRNKGNFPGRFSGRQFSNSRSEMNVSTLELGDSALYLCASSPTAARFYEQYFGPGTRLTVT.

This clonotype was recorded a few times. J is TRBJ2-5 and V is TRBV10-3, with D possibly TRBD2 on 7 matching bases. CDR1 is ENHRY and CDR2 is SYGVKD in the germline V gene. The CDR3 is 14 residues long. V shed 0 bases and J shed 9 bases, with 14 bases lying between them. CDR3: CAISESGGQEAQYF. The CDR3 region has the DNA TGTGCCATCAGTGAGTCGGGGGGGCAGGAGGCCCAGTACTTC.

This clonotype was recorded only once. The V gene is TRBV5-1, the J gene TRBJ2-5; maybe TRBD1 (6 bases). CDR1 and CDR2 (germline): SGHRS, YFSETQ. The ends were cut back, 1 base at V and 1 base at J, with 11 bases in the middle. This CDR3 region has 15 residues. The CDR3 DNA sequence: TGCGCCAGCAGCTTGTCCAGGGGATCCCAAGAGACCCAGTACTTC. This codes for CASSLSRGSQETQYF.

This clonotype was seen a few times. The chain employs TRBV7-9 and TRBJ2-3; D might be TRBD1 or TRBD2, each matching 5 bases. Germline V gene sequence: CDR1 SEHNR, CDR2 FQNEAQ (reference sequence). This CDR3 region has 13 residues. V lost 1 base and J lost 10, with 12 bases in between. This CDR3 reads CASSLGDLDAQYF. In DNA form, the CDR3 reads TGTGCCAGCAGCTTAGGGGACCTTGATGCGCAGTATTTT.

The chain has TRBV12-3 or TRBV12-4 and TRBJ2-1, with a tentative D call TRBD2 (6 bases). Deletions cut 5 bases from V and 8 bases from J, with 13 bases between. The CDR3 has 13 residues. The CDR3 here is CASSTGDGDEQFF. For the CDR3, the DNA is TGTGCCAGCAGTACGGGGGACGGGGATGAGCAGTTCTTC.

This clonotype appeared a few times. The V and J genes are TRBV11-1 and TRBJ2-7; 7 bases line up with TRBD2. V was clipped by 4 bases and J by 7 bases; unmatched bases: 10. The CDR3 covers 14 residues. Looked up from germline, CDR1 is SGHAT and CDR2 is FQDESV (reference sequence). CDR3 protein: CASSWGGDGLEQYF. The CDR3 DNA is TGTGCCAGCAGCTGGGGAGGGGACGGTTTGGAGCAGTACTTC.

This clonotype was seen many times. V is TRBV7-2 and J is TRBJ1-6, with D unresolved. The CDR3 consists of 14 residues. The germline V gene encodes CDR1 SGHTA and CDR2 FQGNSA. Trimming cost V 8 bases and J 6 bases, with 14 bases left between them. CDR3 nucleotide sequence: TGTGCCAGCCGTTCTGGACTCCGTAATTCACCCCTCCACTTT. It encodes CASRSGLRNSPLHF.

Only a few counts were recorded for this clonotype. The chain carries TRBV4-3 and TRBJ1-1, with no clear D. CDR1 and CDR2 from the germline V gene are LGHNA and YSLEER. V lost 4 bases to trimming and J lost 6 bases, with 12 bases between them. The CDR3 spans 13 residues. In nucleotides, the CDR3 is TGCGCCAGCAGCCCGCGTTACCTTGCTGAAGCTTTCTTT. Protein: CASSPRYLAEAFF.

The J gene is TRBJ1-2, the V gene TRBV12-5; a possible D gene is TRBD1 (5 bases). The germline CDR1 and CDR2 sequences are LGHNT and FRNRAP. The CDR3 runs 16 residues. V was shortened by 6 bases and J by 0 bases, with 17 bases between the two germline ends. CDR3 bases: TGTGCTAGTGGCTTAAGACAGACGGAAACTAACTATGGCTACACCTTC. Translation: CASGLRQTETNYGYTF.

V usage is TRBV7-8 and J usage is TRBJ2-7, with 7 bases aligning to TRBD1. This CDR3 region has 15 residues. The V segment lost 5 bases and the J segment 2 bases; nucleotides outside the gene matches: 9. Germline V gene lookup returns CDR1 SGHVS and CDR2 FQNEAQ. Here the CDR3 DNA reads TGTGCCAGCAGCGTGACTCTGGACAGGACCTACGAGCAGTACTTC. It encodes CASSVTLDRTYEQYF.

This clonotype was detected ten times or more. Relative to the germline gene, one junction end is altered; a read error may explain this. The V call is TRBV10-3, the J call TRBJ2-5, with 8 nucleotides matching TRBD2. Germline CDR1 ENHRY, CDR2 SYGVKD. This CDR3 comprises 13 residues. The CDR3 loop is CAIGERGRETQYF. CDR3 DNA sequence: TGTGCCATCGGTGAGCGGGGGAGGGAGACCCAGTACTTC.

This clonotype was seen repeatedly, ten times or more. The V and J genes are TRBV20-1 and TRBJ1-5; possibly TRBD1 for D (6 bases). The V and J ends lost 0 bases and 0 bases respectively, with 6 bases between them. CDR1 DFQATT and CDR2 SNEGSKA come from the germline V gene (reference sequence). The length of the CDR3 is 14 residues. DNA for the CDR3: TGCAGTGCTAGAGAAGGGGGTAGCAATCAGCCCCAGCATTTT. It yields the protein CSAREGGSNQPQHF.

This clonotype occurred many times. This chain connects TRBV15 to TRBJ2-6; 7 bases agree with TRBD1. Germline V gene sequence: CDR1 LNHNV, CDR2 YYDKDF (reference sequence). The V gene end was trimmed by 5 bases and the J gene end by 9 bases; junction bases not matched to a gene: 13. This CDR3 is 16 amino acids long. The CDR3 region has the DNA TGTGCCACCAGCCGGCGAGTAGGGGGCTTTTTCAACGTCCTGACTTTC. It codes for CATSRRVGGFFNVLTF.